One and the same sample provided the 26 T cell receptor beta chains below, sequenced in a study of cytomegalovirus exposure and HLA in healthy donors. The PCR was carried out with 60 Vbeta primers and 13 Jbeta primers. Assay: immunoSEQ multiplex PCR; the TCRdb copy retains only in-frame clones and omits some. The sample lists about 150,000 clones, roughly 83% seen once, with about 3.5% in the top ten. The sample was PBMCs. Receptor source: a human donor in good health.

Comment on this clone: One end of the junction is discordant with germline, which a read error may explain. This rearrangement joins TRBV7-9 to TRBJ1-1; the match to TRBD1 covers 8 bases. The CDR3 sequence is 14 residues long. Germline lookup yields CDR1 SEHNR and CDR2 FQNEAQ (reference sequence). The CDR3 sequence is CSSSSPTGVAEAFF. The CDR3 DNA sequence: TGTTCCAGCAGCTCACCGACAGGGGTGGCTGAAGCTTTCTTT. Full variable domain (remainder filled in from reference TRBV7-9 and TRBJ1-1): DTGVSQNPRHKITKRGQNVTFRCDPISEHNRLYWYRQTLGQGPEFLTYFQNEAQLEKSRLLSDRFSAERPKGSFSTLEIQRTEQGDSAMYLCSSSSPTGVAEAFFGQGTRLTVV.

The chain employs TRBV15 and TRBJ1-5, with D hard to call. CDR1 is LNHNV, CDR2 YYDKDF, per germline (reference sequence). The CDR3 runs to 15 residues. Trimming left V 0 bases short and J 0 bases short, with 6 bases between. The CDR3 nucleotides are TGTGCCACCAGCAGAGAGAGTTTTAGCAATCAGCCCCAGCATTTT. Translating it yields CATSRESFSNQPQHF. The full variable domain, its missing parts supplied by reference TRBV15 and TRBJ1-5, is DAMVIQNPRYQVTQFGKPVTLSCSQTLNHNVMYWYQQKSSQAPKLLFHYYDKDFNNEADTPDNFQSRRPNTSFCFLDIRSPGLGDTAMYLCATSRESFSNQPQHFGDGTRLSIL.

CDR3 DNA: TGTGCCAGCAGCTTCGGGAGTCCTCTGCCCAATGAGCAGTTCTTC. Translated: CASSFGSPLPNEQFF. The chain recombines TRBV5-4 with TRBJ2-1; D might be TRBD2 (6 bases). This CDR3 contains 15 residues. The V end lost 2 bases, the J end lost 6 bases, and 15 bases lay between the germline ends. The germline V gene has CDR1 SGHNT and CDR2 YYREEE (reference sequence).

The rearrangement links TRBV2 to TRBJ2-7, with D perhaps TRBD1 (5 bases). CDR3 length equals 15 residues. Deletions cut 2 bases from V and 2 bases from J, with 13 bases between. CDR1 is SNHLY, CDR2 FYNNEI, per germline. For the CDR3, the DNA is TGTGCCAGCAGTGAATTTCAGGGATTAACCTACGAGCAGTACTTC. Its translation: CASSEFQGLTYEQYF.

DNA for the CDR3: TGTGCCACCTCCCCTATGGGCCACTACGAGCAGTACTTC. It specifies CATSPMGHYEQYF. The gene calls are TRBV6-6 and TRBJ2-7; D ambiguous. V lost 10 bases to trimming and J lost 3 bases, with 16 bases between them. Germline CDR1 and CDR2: MNHNY and SVGAGI (reference sequence). This CDR3 has 13 residues.

This chain uses TRBV27 with TRBJ2-5; D is ambiguous. Germline V CDR1 and CDR2: MNHEY, SMNVEV (reference sequence). Trimming shortened V by 4 bases and J by 5 bases, and 14 bases separated the two germline ends. This CDR3 contains 14 residues. This CDR3 is CASSCLSLEETQYF. CDR3 nucleotides: TGTGCCAGCAGTTGTCTCAGCCTAGAGGAGACCCAGTACTTC.

J is TRBJ2-3 and V is TRBV10-2, with TRBD2 matching over 10 bases. This CDR3 has 15 amino acids. V lost 3 bases to trimming and J lost 0 bases; unmatched junction nucleotides: 0. Germline lookup yields CDR1 WSHSY and CDR2 SAAADI. In DNA form, the CDR3 reads TGCGCCAGCAGTGATAGCGGGGGGAGCACAGATACGCAGTATTTT. Translation gives CASSDSGGSTDTQYF.

This rearrangement joins TRBV11-2 to TRBJ1-5; 8 bases fit TRBD1. This CDR3 has 15 residues. Germline CDR1 is SGHAT and CDR2 is FQNNGV. Losses at the gene ends were 2 bases for V and 9 bases for J; bases not matched to a gene: 9. The CDR3 DNA reads TGTGCCAGCAGCTTAACTGGACAGGGATCCCGGCCCCAGCATTTT. It codes for CASSLTGQGSRPQHF. Based on the CDR3 plus reference TRBV11-2 and TRBJ1-5, the full variable domain is EAGVAQSPRYKIIEKRQSVAFWCNPISGHATLYWYQQILGQGPKLLIQFQNNGVVDDSQLPKDRFSAERLKGVDSTLKIQPAKLEDSAVYLCASSLTGQGSRPQHFGDGTRLSIL.

The chain couples TRBV4-2 to TRBJ1-1, with TRBD1 matching 11 bases. CDR3 length: 14 residues. Trimming took 1 base from V and 9 from J; bases not matched to a gene: 4. CDR1 and CDR2 (germline): LGHNA, YNFKEQ. The CDR3: CASSQGTGGGQAFF. For the CDR3, the DNA is TGTGCCAGCAGCCAAGGGACAGGGGGCGGTCAAGCTTTCTTT.

The chain joins TRBV14 to TRBJ2-1, with a tentative D call TRBD2 (7 bases). This CDR3 is built from 17 residues. V was pared by 4 bases and J by 4 bases, with 20 bases between. Germline V gives CDR1 SGHDN, CDR2 FVKESK. The CDR3 region has the DNA TGTGCCAGCAGCCTAGGCGGGGGCCCTCTAAAGTACAATGAGCAGTTCTTC. Encoded protein: CASSLGGGPLKYNEQFF.

This clone was seen more than once but under ten times. This chain uses TRBV2 with TRBJ1-5; TRBD1 agrees at 9 bases. With 6 bases clipped from V and 1 base from J, the junction kept 10 bases outside the gene matches. This CDR3 is built from 17 residues. Germline V lookup: CDR1 SNHLY, CDR2 FYNNEI. The CDR3 nucleotides read TGTGCCAGCAGGGGGGACAGGGCCAAGGGAAGCAATCAGCCCCAGCATTTT. Translated: CASRGDRAKGSNQPQHF.

This clone has a handful of counts. The gene calls are TRBV7-9 and TRBJ2-6, with a possible D match to TRBD1 (5 bases). Deletions cut 0 bases from V and 2 bases from J, with 5 bases between. Per the germline V gene, CDR1 is SEHNR and CDR2 is FQNEAQ (reference sequence). This CDR3 has 15 residues. CDR3 protein: CASSLAGAGANVLTF. Written as DNA, the CDR3 is TGTGCCAGCAGCTTAGCAGGGGCTGGGGCCAACGTCCTGACTTTC.

As DNA, the CDR3 is TGTGCCAGCAGCCCAACCCGACAGGCCTACGAGCAGTACTTC. Amino acids: CASSPTRQAYEQYF. V gene TRBV7-8 combines with J gene TRBJ2-7, with D perhaps TRBD1 (6 bases). CDR1 and CDR2 (germline): SGHVS, FQNEAQ. This CDR3 has 14 amino acids. Deletions cut 5 bases from V and 2 bases from J, with 13 bases between.

The chain is built from TRBV28 and TRBJ1-2; 8 bases are a match to TRBD1. Germline V gene lookup returns CDR1 MDHEN and CDR2 SYDVKM. CDR3 length equals 17 residues. Unmatched junction bases numbered 13, after V lost 5 bases and J lost 2 bases. The CDR3 loop is CASSQLSYRGSNYGYTF. In nucleotides, the CDR3 is TGTGCCAGCAGTCAGTTATCCTACAGGGGGTCAAACTATGGCTACACCTTC.

The V gene is TRBV7-9, the J gene TRBJ2-5; a possible D gene is TRBD1 (6 bases). With 4 bases removed from V and 1 base from J, the gap between germline ends came to 10 bases. The CDR3 is 14 amino acids. Germline V gene data show CDR1 as SEHNR and CDR2 as FQNEAQ (reference sequence). The CDR3 DNA reads as TGTGCCAGCAGCTCCCGGGACACCCAAGAGACCCAGTACTTC. Its translation: CASSSRDTQETQYF.

The rearrangement joins TRBV4-3 to TRBJ1-6; TRBD1 matches 7 bases. CDR1 is LGHNA and CDR2 is YSLEER in the germline V gene. CDR3 length equals 15 residues. The V segment lost 4 bases and the J segment 7 bases; nucleotides outside the gene matches: 7. The CDR3 DNA reads as TGCGCCAGCAGCCGAGTCGGGACAGTAAATTCACCCCTCCACTTT. It is translated as CASSRVGTVNSPLHF.

The rearrangement joins TRBV5-4 to TRBJ2-3; TRBD2 matches at 8 bases. CDR1 SGHNT and CDR2 YYREEE come from the germline V gene (reference sequence). The CDR3 covers 16 residues. V was pared by 0 bases and J by 8 bases, with 11 bases of the junction left unmatched. CDR3 DNA: TGTGCCAGCAGCTTGGCCCCAGTAGCGGGACTCCCTACGCAGTATTTT. Its translation is CASSLAPVAGLPTQYF.

The chain combines TRBV28 with TRBJ2-7, with D unresolved. Germline V gene data show CDR1 as MDHEN and CDR2 as SYDVKM. The CDR3 has 13 residues. Deletions cut 5 bases from V and 2 bases from J, with 10 bases between. CDR3 residues: CASSPPPAYEQYF. In DNA form, the CDR3 reads TGTGCCAGCAGTCCTCCGCCGGCCTACGAGCAGTACTTC.

The rearrangement uses TRBV2 and TRBJ1-6; weak D call: TRBD1 (5 bases). The V end lost 8 bases, the J end lost 5 bases, and 10 bases lay between the germline ends. The CDR3 contains 13 residues. CDR1 and CDR2 from the germline V gene are SNHLY and FYNNEI. The chain's CDR3 is CASFAGNNSPLHF. The DNA of the CDR3 is TGTGCCAGCTTCGCAGGGAATAATTCACCCCTCCACTTT.

V and J are TRBV5-6 and TRBJ2-5, with D maybe TRBD2 (5 bases). The DNA end is more similar to TRBJ2-7, so the J call may be wrong. The germline CDR1 and CDR2 sequences are SGHDT and YYEEEE. This CDR3 is 14 amino acids long. The CDR3 is CASRGAGVNYEQYF. DNA of the CDR3: TGTGCCAGCAGGGGCGCCGGGGTAAACTACGAGCAGTACTTC.

The chain employs TRBV19 and TRBJ1-1; D is uncertain. Trimming pared 6 bases from V and 1 base from J, leaving 15 bases between. The CDR3 covers 15 residues. CDR1 is LNHDA, CDR2 SQIVND, per germline (reference sequence). The CDR3 spells CASRIGSRGNTEAFF. The CDR3 coding sequence is TGTGCCAGTAGAATCGGGTCTCGGGGGAACACTGAAGCTTTCTTT.

This clone has only a few counts. This chain connects TRBV29-1 to TRBJ2-7, with D perhaps TRBD1 (6 bases). The CDR3 has 13 residues. Between the trimmed V and J ends, which lost 4 bases and 2 bases, there was a span of 12 bases. The germline gives CDR1 SQVTM, CDR2 ANQGSEA. The CDR3 here is CSVASTGAYEQYF. CDR3 coding DNA: TGCAGCGTTGCGTCGACAGGAGCCTACGAGCAGTACTTC.

The chain uses TRBV6-1 and TRBJ2-6; no reliable D call. The length of the CDR3 is 14 residues. Germline CDR1 is MNHNS and CDR2 is SASEGT. V dropped 4 bases and J dropped 12 bases, with 16 bases sitting between them. The CDR3 is CASSARHRSSVLTF. CDR3 nucleotides: TGTGCCAGCAGTGCTCGCCATCGGAGTTCCGTCCTGACTTTC.

V usage is TRBV6-1 and J usage is TRBJ1-6; D is ambiguous. The CDR3 runs 16 residues. Germline CDR1 reads MNHNS; CDR2 reads SASEGT. Trimming cost V 1 base and J 7 bases, with 14 bases left between them. The CDR3 is CASSEGDGRKNSPLHF. As DNA, the CDR3 is TGTGCCAGCAGTGAAGGCGACGGGAGGAAAAATTCACCCCTCCACTTT.

V usage is TRBV5-6 and J usage is TRBJ1-2, with a tentative D call TRBD1 (5 bases). The CDR3 totals 15 residues. Trimming took off 0 bases at V and 0 bases at J, with 9 bases between the two ends. Germline V gene sequence: CDR1 SGHDT, CDR2 YYEEEE. For the CDR3, the DNA is TGTGCCAGCAGCTTGGGGCGGGACCCTAACTATGGCTACACCTTC. Translating it yields CASSLGRDPNYGYTF.

V gene TRBV7-9 combines with J gene TRBJ1-1; TRBD1 agrees at 12 bases. The germline V gene has CDR1 SEHNR and CDR2 FQNEAQ (reference sequence). V lost 4 bases to trimming and J lost 2 bases; unmatched junction nucleotides: 8. There are 17 residues in the CDR3. The CDR3: CASSSIRDRGLNTEAFF. Written as DNA, the CDR3 is TGTGCCAGCAGCTCCATTAGGGACAGGGGGCTTAACACTGAAGCTTTCTTT.